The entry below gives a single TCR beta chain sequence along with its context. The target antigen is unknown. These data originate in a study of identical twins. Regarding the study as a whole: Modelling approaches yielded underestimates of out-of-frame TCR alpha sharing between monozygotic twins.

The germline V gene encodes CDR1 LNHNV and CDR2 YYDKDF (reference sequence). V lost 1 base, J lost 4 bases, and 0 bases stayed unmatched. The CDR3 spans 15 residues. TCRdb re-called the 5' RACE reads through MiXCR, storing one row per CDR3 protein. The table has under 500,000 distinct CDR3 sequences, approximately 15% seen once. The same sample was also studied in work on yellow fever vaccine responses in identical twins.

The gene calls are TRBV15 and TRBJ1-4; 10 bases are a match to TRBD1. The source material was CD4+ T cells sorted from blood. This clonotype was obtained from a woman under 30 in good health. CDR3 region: CATSRGTGGNEKLFF. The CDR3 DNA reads TGTGCCACCAGCAGAGGGACAGGGGGTAATGAAAAACTGTTTTTT.